The clone carrying this T cell receptor (beta chain) has just one count. The antigen is undetermined. These data come from a study of Graves' ophthalmopathy and Graves' hyperthyroidism. As for the study in general: Untreated patients at initial diagnosis provided peripheral blood.

Germline CDR1 DFQATT, CDR2 SNEGSKA (reference sequence). With 5 bases clipped from V and 8 bases from J, the junction kept 5 bases outside the gene matches. The CDR3 length is 12 residues. If no ophthalmopathy appeared within 18 months of follow-up, hyperthyroidism was termed stable. For repertoire sequencing, the TCR beta CDR3 regions were amplified from RNA transcripts. HTBI-primed first-round RT-PCR preceded second-round multiplex PCR. TCRdb recomputed calls from the multiplex PCR reads with MiXCR, one row per CDR3 protein. The repertoire consists of about 620,000 distinct CDR3 sequences, with about 24% occurring once and the leading ten covering more than 5.5%. Points from the study as a whole: Most thyroid clonotypes with frequency above 0.001 were detected in blood too. The model achieved about 64% sensitivity and under 75% specificity for ophthalmopathy progression.

V and J are TRBV20-1 and TRBJ1-2; 10 nucleotides agree with TRBD1. The sequenced material came from peripheral blood. The sequence came from a woman aged 18-29 years with stable Graves' hyperthyroidism. Some clones in this sample may be carry-over from other donors' samples. CDR3 coding DNA: TGCAGTGCTGGGGGACAGGGGAGAGGCTACACCTTC. The encoded protein is CSAGGQGRGYTF.